This T cell receptor beta chain was recovered during a study of long-term antiretroviral therapy in people with HIV. Overall study findings and caveats: Repertoires from HIV showed CDR3 length ranges narrower than those of controls.

This clone appeared a few times. Antigen specificity is unknown. At least two post-ART and at least one pre-ART PBMC sample were available for each donor. It was in the United States that all participants with HIV were treated. Trimming stripped 4 bases from V and 10 bases from J, with 13 bases between. The CDR3 loop spans 12 amino acids. The germline gives CDR1 MDHEN, CDR2 SYDVKM. It was version v3.0 of the immunoSEQ assay that was run at survey level. Sequenced by immunoSEQ multiplex PCR; TCRdb stores in-frame clones only, minus some. The sample lists over 15,000 clones, roughly 80% occurring once. The specimen was unsorted PBMCs, collected 1.5 years before starting antiretroviral therapy. The TCR comes from a woman between 45 and 65 years old with HIV. This chain joins TRBV28 and TRBJ1-1, with D maybe TRBD1 (6 bases). The CDR3 coding sequence is TGTGCCAGCAGTTCATTGGGGGCAGGAGCTTTCTTT. As protein: CASSSLGAGAFF. The entire variable domain, with the rest obtained from reference TRBV28 and TRBJ1-1, is as follows: DVKVTQSSRYLVKRTGEKVFLECVQDMDHENMFWYRQDPGLGLRLIYFSYDVKMKEKGDIPEGYSVSREKKERFSLILESASTNQTSMYLCASSSLGAGAFFGQGTRLTVV.